The 6 T cell receptor beta chains in this list originate from one sample, sequenced in a study of glioma-infiltrating T cells (dated by TCRdb to 2015 to 2016). The instrument was an Illumina MiSeq. TCR alpha and beta CDR3 regions were amplified with the iRepertoire nested amplicon-rescue multiplex PCR (arm-PCR) platform from RNA. The public reads were reprocessed in TCRdb via fastp at Q25 and MiXCR, keeping in-frame beta chains. Every distinct CDR3 protein forms one entry, paired with its most common genes and DNA. The sample contains over 130,000 distinct CDR3 sequences, roughly two fifths of them found a single time. The top ten hold about 18% of the sample. The specimen sequenced was glioma tissue, nonneoplastic brain tissue, or PBMCs (not recorded which). All receptors come from a human donor with low-grade glioma or glioblastoma, undergoing nonglioma brain surgery, or in good health (not recorded which).

The sample holds a few counts of this clonotype. V usage is TRBV6-2 or TRBV6-3 and J usage is TRBJ1-1, with D possibly matching TRBD1 (5 bases). CDR1 is MNHEY, CDR2 SVGEGT, per germline. V was pared by 6 bases and J by 4 bases, with 15 bases between. The CDR3 is made up of 14 amino acids. As DNA, the CDR3 is TGTGCCAGCAGCGCTGACAGCAAGTCCACTGAAGCTTTCTTT. Protein product: CASSADSKSTEAFF.

This clonotype was recorded at least ten times. The chain couples TRBV27 to TRBJ2-3; tentative D call: TRBD1 (6 bases). The CDR3 is 15 amino acids. Germline V gives CDR1 MNHEY, CDR2 SMNVEV (reference sequence). The ends were cut back, 5 bases at V and 9 bases at J, with 21 bases in the middle. The CDR3 DNA sequence: TGTGCCAGCAGTCCCCGGGACACGGCTTTGGGAACGCAGTATTTT. This translates into CASSPRDTALGTQYF.

Only one count was recorded for this clonotype. This chain connects TRBV2 to TRBJ2-7; 9 nucleotides align to TRBD1. Germline V gene lookup returns CDR1 SNHLY and CDR2 FYNNEI. The CDR3 is 15 residues long. The trim removed 6 bases at V and 0 bases at J, leaving 6 bases unmatched. The CDR3 loop reads CASRKGQGYSYEQYF. In nucleotides, the CDR3 is TGTGCCAGCAGAAAAGGACAGGGGTACTCCTACGAGCAGTACTTC.

The chain couples TRBV14 to TRBJ1-1; D is unresolved. Germline values: CDR1 SGHDN, CDR2 FVKESK. With 0 bases removed from V and 4 bases from J, the gap between germline ends came to 9 bases. The CDR3 is 14 amino acids. The CDR3 DNA reads as TGTGCCAGCAGCCAAGAAGGAGTCAGCACTGAAGCTTTCTTT. This sequence encodes CASSQEGVSTEAFF.

The chain links TRBV7-7 to TRBJ1-2; D ambiguous. With 1 base removed from V and 12 bases from J, the gap between germline ends came to 12 bases. This CDR3 comprises 12 residues. Per the germline V gene, CDR1 is SSHAT and CDR2 is FNYEAQ (reference sequence). Here the CDR3 reads CASSLVFRKDTF. The CDR3 coding sequence is TGTGCCAGCAGCTTAGTCTTTAGAAAGGACACCTTC.

This sequence joins TRBV4-2 and TRBJ1-3, with D possibly matching TRBD1 (5 bases). The V end lost 2 bases, the J end lost 0 bases, and 14 bases lay between the germline ends. The CDR3 extends over 17 amino acids. Germline V lookup: CDR1 LGHNA, CDR2 YNFKEQ. Written as DNA, the CDR3 is TGTGCCAGCAGCCAACCTGGGACCGAAAGCTCTGGAAACACCATATATTTT. Translated: CASSQPGTESSGNTIYF.